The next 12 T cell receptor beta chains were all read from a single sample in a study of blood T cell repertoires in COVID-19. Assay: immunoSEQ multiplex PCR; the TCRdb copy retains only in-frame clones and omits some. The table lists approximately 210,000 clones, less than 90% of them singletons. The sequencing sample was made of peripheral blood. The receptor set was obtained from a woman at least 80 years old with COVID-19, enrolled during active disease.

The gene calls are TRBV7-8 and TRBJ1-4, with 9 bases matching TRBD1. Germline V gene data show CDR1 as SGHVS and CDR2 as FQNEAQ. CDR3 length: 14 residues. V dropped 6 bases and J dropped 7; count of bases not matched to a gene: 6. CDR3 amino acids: CASRLQGAAEKLFF. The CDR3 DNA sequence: TGTGCCAGCAGGTTACAGGGGGCCGCTGAAAAACTGTTTTTT.

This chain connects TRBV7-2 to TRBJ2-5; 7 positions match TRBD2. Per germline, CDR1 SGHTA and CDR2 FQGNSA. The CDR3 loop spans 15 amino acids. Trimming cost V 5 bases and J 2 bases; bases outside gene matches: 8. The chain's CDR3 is CASSPLADYQETQYF. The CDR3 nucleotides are TGTGCCAGCAGCCCCCTAGCGGACTATCAAGAGACCCAGTACTTC.

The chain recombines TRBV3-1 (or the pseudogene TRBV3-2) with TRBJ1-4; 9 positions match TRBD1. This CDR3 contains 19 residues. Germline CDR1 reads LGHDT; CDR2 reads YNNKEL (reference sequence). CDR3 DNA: TGTGATCTGGAGGGCACCAAGAGCGGGACAGGGTCGACTAATGAAAAACTGTTTTTT. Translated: CDLEGTKSGTGSTNEKLFF.

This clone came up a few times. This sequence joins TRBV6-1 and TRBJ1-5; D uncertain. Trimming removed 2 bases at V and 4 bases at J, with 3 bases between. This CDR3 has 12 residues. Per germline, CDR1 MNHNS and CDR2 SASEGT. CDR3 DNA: TGTGCCAGCAGTGAACAAAATCAGCCCCAGCATTTT. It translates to CASSEQNQPQHF.

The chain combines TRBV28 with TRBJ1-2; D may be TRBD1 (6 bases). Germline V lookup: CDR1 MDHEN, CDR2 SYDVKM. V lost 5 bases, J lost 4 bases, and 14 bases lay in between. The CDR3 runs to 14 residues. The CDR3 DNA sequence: TGTGCCAGCAGTCCAGGGGCGGGGGTCTATGGCTACACCTTC. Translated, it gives CASSPGAGVYGYTF.

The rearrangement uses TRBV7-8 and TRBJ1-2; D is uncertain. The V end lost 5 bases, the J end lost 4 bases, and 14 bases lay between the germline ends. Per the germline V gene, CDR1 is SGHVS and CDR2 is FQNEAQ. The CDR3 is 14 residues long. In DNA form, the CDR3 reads TGTGCCAGCAGCCAATCCTACTCCTCCTATGGCTACACCTTC. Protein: CASSQSYSSYGYTF.

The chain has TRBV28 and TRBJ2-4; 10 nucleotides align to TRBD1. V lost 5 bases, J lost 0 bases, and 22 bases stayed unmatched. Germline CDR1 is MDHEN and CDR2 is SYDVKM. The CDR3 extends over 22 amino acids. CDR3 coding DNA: TGTGCCAGCAGTAGGGACGACAGGGGGCGAAGTGCAGTGATCCTAGCCAAAAACATTCAGTACTTC. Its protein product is CASSRDDRGRSAVILAKNIQYF.

This CDR3 reads CASSLRTGVSPLHF. CDR3 DNA: TGTGCCAGCAGCCTCAGGACAGGTGTTTCACCCCTCCACTTT. V usage is TRBV3-1 (or the pseudogene TRBV3-2) and J usage is TRBJ1-6, with 7 bases that match TRBD1. Trimming cost V 4 bases and J 9 bases; bases outside gene matches: 6. This CDR3 is built from 14 residues. CDR1 and CDR2 (germline): LGHDT, YNNKEL (reference sequence).

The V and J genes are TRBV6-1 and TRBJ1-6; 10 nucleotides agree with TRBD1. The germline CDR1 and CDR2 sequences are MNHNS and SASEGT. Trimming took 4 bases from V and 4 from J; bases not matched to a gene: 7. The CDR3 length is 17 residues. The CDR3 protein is CASSAGQGSPYNSPLHF. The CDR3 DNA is TGTGCCAGCAGTGCGGGACAGGGGAGCCCGTATAATTCACCCCTCCACTTT.

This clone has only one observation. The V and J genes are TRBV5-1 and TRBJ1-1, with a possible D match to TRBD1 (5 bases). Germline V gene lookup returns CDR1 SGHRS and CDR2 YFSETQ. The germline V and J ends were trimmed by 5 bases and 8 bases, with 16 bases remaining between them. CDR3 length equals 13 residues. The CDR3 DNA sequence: TGCGCCAGCAGTTCGGGGGACGTGTCCGAAGCTTTCTTT. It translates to CASSSGDVSEAFF.

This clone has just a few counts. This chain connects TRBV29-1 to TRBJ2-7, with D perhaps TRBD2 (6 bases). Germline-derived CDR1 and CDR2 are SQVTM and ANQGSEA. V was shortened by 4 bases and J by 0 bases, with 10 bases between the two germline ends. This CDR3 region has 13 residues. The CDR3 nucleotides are TGCAGCGTTGGGGGAGCGGGCTCCTACGAGCAGTACTTC. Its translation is CSVGGAGSYEQYF.

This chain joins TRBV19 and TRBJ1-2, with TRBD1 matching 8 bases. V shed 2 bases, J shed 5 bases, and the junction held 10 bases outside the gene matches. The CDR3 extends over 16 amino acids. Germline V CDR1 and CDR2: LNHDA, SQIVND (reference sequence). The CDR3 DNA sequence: TGTGCCAGTAGTATAACAGGGGGACACATTCCTTATGGCTACACCTTC. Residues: CASSITGGHIPYGYTF.